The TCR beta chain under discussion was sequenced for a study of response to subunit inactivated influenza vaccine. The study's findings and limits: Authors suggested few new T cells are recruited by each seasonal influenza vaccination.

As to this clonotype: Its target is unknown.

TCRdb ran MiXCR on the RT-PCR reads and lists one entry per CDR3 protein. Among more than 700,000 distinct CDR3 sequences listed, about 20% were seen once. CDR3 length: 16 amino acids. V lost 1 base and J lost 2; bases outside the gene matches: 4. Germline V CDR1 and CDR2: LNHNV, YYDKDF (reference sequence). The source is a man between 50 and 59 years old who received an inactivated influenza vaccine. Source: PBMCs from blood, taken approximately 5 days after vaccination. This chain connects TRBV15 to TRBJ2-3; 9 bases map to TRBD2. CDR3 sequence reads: CATSRGLADYTDTQYF. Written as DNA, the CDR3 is TGTGCCACCAGCAGAGGACTAGCGGACTACACAGATACGCAGTATTTT.